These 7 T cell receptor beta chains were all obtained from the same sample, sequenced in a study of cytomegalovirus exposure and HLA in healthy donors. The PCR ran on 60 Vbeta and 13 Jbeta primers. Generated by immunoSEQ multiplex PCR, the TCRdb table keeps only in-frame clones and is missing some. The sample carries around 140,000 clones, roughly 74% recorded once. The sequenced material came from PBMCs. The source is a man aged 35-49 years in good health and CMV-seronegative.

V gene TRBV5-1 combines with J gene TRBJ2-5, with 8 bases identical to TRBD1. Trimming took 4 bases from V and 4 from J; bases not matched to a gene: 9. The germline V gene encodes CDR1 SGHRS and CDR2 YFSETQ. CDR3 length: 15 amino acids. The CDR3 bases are TGCGCCAGCAGCCCATGGACAGGGCCAGCAGAGACCCAGTACTTC. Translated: CASSPWTGPAETQYF.

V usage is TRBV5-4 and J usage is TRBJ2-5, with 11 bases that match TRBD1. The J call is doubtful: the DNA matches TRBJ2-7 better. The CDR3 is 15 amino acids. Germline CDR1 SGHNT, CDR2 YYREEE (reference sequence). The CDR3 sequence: CASSLGGQGAREQYF. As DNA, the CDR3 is TGTGCCAGCAGCTTGGGAGGACAGGGGGCACGCGAGCAGTACTTC.

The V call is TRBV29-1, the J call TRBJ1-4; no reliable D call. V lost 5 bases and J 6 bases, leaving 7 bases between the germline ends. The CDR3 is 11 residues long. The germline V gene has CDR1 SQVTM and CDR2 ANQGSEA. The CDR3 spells CSVLLDEKLFF. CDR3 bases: TGCAGCGTTCTACTTGATGAAAAACTGTTTTTT.

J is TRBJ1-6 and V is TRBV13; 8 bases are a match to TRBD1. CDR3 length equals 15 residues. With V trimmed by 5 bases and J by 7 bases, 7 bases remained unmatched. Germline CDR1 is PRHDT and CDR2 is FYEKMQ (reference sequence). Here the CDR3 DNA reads TGTGCCAGCAGCGACACGGGACAGGAAAATTCACCCCTCCACTTT. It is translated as CASSDTGQENSPLHF.

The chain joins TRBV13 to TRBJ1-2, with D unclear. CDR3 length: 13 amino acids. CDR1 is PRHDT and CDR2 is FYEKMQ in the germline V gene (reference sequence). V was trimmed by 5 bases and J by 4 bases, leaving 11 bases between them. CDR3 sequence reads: CASSQRRLYGYTF. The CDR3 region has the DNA TGTGCCAGCAGCCAAAGGCGGCTCTATGGCTACACCTTC. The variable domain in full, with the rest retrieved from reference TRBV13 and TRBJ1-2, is AAGVIQSPRHLIKEKRETATLKCYPIPRHDTVYWYQQGPGQDPQFLISFYEKMQSDKGSIPDRFSAQQFSDYHSELNMSSLELGDSALYFCASSQRRLYGYTFGSGTRLTVV.

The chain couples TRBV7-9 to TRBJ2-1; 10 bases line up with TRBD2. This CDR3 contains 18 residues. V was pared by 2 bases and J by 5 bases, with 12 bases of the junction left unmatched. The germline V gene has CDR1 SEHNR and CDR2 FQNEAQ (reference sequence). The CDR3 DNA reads TGTGCCAGCAGCTTAAAAAGCGGGGGGGCCTGGGTTGACAATGAGCAGTTCTTC. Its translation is CASSLKSGGAWVDNEQFF.

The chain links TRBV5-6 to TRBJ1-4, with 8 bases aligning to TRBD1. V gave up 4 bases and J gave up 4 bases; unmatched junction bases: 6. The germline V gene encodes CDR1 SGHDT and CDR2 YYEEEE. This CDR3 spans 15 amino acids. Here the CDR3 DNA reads TGTGCCAGCAGCCCCTGGGACAGGATTAATGAAAAACTGTTTTTT. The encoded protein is CASSPWDRINEKLFF.